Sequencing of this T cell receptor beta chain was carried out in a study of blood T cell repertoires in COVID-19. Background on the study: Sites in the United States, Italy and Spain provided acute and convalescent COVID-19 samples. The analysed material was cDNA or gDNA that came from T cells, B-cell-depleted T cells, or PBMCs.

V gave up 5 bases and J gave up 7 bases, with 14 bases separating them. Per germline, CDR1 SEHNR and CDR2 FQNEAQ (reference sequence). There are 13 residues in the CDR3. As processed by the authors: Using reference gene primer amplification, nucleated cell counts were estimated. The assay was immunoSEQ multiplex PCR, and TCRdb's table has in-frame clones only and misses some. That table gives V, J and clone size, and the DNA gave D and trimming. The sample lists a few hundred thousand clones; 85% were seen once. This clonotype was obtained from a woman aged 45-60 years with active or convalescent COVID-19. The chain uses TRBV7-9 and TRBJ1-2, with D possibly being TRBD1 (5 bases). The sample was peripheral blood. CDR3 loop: CASSRMGGSGYTF. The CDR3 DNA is TGTGCCAGCAGCAGGATGGGGGGTTCTGGCTACACCTTC.